The 18 T cell receptor beta chains given below trace back to one sample, sequenced in a study of CD8+ T cells in alopecia areata. Both peripheral blood and punch biopsies of lesional scalp skin were obtained from patients who had alopecia areata. Sequencing relied on a cDNA template that was reverse transcribed from extracted RNA. Sequencing used immunoSEQ multiplex PCR; TCRdb keeps in-frame clones, though not all of them. The repertoire holds over 15,000 clones, with approximately 70% as singletons. The material was skin, obtained at week 0. These receptors were taken from a human donor with alopecia areata.

V usage is TRBV6-6 and J usage is TRBJ2-7; D uncertain. This CDR3 has 12 residues. Germline CDR1 is MNHNY and CDR2 is SVGAGI (reference sequence). The V end was cut by 5 bases, the J end by 7 bases, with 12 bases between. CDR3 coding DNA: TGTGCCAGCAGTCACACGATGGGGGAGCAGTACTTC. This codes for CASSHTMGEQYF.

The V and J genes are TRBV27 and TRBJ1-5; D unresolved. The V end lost 3 bases, the J end lost 1 base, and 4 bases lay between the germline ends. Germline V gene lookup returns CDR1 MNHEY and CDR2 SMNVEV (reference sequence). The CDR3 has 13 residues. The CDR3 sequence: CASSFSSNQPQHF. The CDR3 nucleotides are TGTGCCAGCAGTTTTTCGAGCAATCAGCCCCAGCATTTT.

This clone was seen a few times. The V call is TRBV6-6, the J call TRBJ2-5; D may match TRBD1 or TRBD2 (5 bases each). The germline V and J ends were trimmed by 4 bases and 0 bases, with 12 bases remaining between them. The CDR3 runs to 15 residues. CDR1 is MNHNY, CDR2 SVGAGI, per germline (reference sequence). CDR3 loop: CASSSGAFYQETQYF. CDR3 in DNA: TGTGCCAGCAGTTCCGGGGCCTTCTACCAAGAGACCCAGTACTTC.

V and J are TRBV4-1 and TRBJ1-1; 7 positions agree with TRBD1. The V gene end was trimmed by 6 bases and the J gene end by 5 bases; junction bases not matched to a gene: 15. The CDR3 loop spans 16 amino acids. Germline V lookup: CDR1 MGHRA, CDR2 YSYEKL. The CDR3 here is CASRSIFKGAQTEAFF. The CDR3 region has the DNA TGCGCCAGCAGATCCATCTTCAAGGGGGCGCAGACTGAAGCTTTCTTT.

This clone was seen more than once but under ten times. V is TRBV7-6 and J is TRBJ2-7; perhaps D is TRBD1 or TRBD2 (6 bases each). Trimming shortened V by 6 bases and J by 6 bases, and 15 bases separated the two germline ends. The CDR3 runs 13 residues. Per germline, CDR1 SGHVS and CDR2 FNYEAQ. CDR3 in amino acids: CASSRTQGGEQYF. DNA of the CDR3: TGTGCCAGCAGTCGTACACAGGGAGGCGAGCAGTACTTC.

The V gene is TRBV7-7, the J gene TRBJ1-2; no clear D. Trimming took off 5 bases at V and 4 bases at J, with 17 bases between the two ends. Germline V lookup: CDR1 SSHAT, CDR2 FNYEAQ (reference sequence). There are 15 residues in the CDR3. CDR3 bases: TGTGCCAGCAGCCACTCCTGCCGAAAGACCTATGGCTACACCTTC. This gives the protein CASSHSCRKTYGYTF.

The J gene is TRBJ2-3, the V gene TRBV7-2, with D unresolved. The V end lost 2 bases, the J end lost 10 bases, and 13 bases lay between the germline ends. CDR1 is SGHTA and CDR2 is FQGNSA in the germline V gene. The CDR3 is 13 amino acids. Here the CDR3 reads CASSLTEDSSQYF. DNA for the CDR3: TGTGCCAGCAGCTTAACGGAAGACTCCTCGCAGTATTTT.

The chain recombines TRBV6-6 with TRBJ2-3; TRBD2 agrees at 10 bases. The CDR3 runs 15 residues. The junction had 5 bases not matched to a gene; V was cut back by 2 bases and J by 6 bases. Germline V gene sequence: CDR1 MNHNY, CDR2 SVGAGI (reference sequence). DNA of the CDR3: TGTGCCAGCAGTTACGTAGCGGGGGGAGCCGATACGCAGTATTTT. This sequence encodes CASSYVAGGADTQYF.

This clone was detected a few times. The rearrangement joins TRBV19 to TRBJ2-3; 10 nucleotides agree with TRBD2. With V trimmed by 6 bases and J by 2 bases, 8 bases remained unmatched. This CDR3 is 16 amino acids long. Per germline, CDR1 LNHDA and CDR2 SQIVND (reference sequence). The CDR3 nucleotides are TGTGCCAGTAGCTCATGGACTAGCGGATACACAGATACGCAGTATTTT. It translates to CASSSWTSGYTDTQYF.

This clone was seen once. The CDR3 sequence is CAWSVWTSGASQETQYF. Here the CDR3 DNA reads TGTGCCTGGAGCGTCTGGACTAGCGGGGCCTCTCAAGAGACCCAGTACTTC. This rearrangement joins TRBV30 to TRBJ2-5; TRBD2 agrees at 12 bases. CDR1 and CDR2 (germline): GTSNPN, SVGIG (reference sequence). This CDR3 region has 17 residues. The V segment lost 3 bases and the J segment 2 bases; nucleotides outside the gene matches: 10.

The chain is built from TRBV6-1 and TRBJ1-6; D is unresolved. CDR3 length: 12 residues. Looked up from germline, CDR1 is MNHNS and CDR2 is SASEGT. Trimming shortened V by 7 bases and J by 6 bases, and 7 bases separated the two germline ends. In DNA form, the CDR3 reads TGTGCCAGCATGGTCGCTAATTCACCCCTCCACTTT. Translating gives CASMVANSPLHF.

The chain couples TRBV5-5 to TRBJ2-2; no definite D call. The V gene lost 0 bases and the J gene lost 1 base, with 4 bases spanning the gap. The germline gives CDR1 SGHKS, CDR2 YYEKEE (reference sequence). This CDR3 region has 14 residues. CDR3 bases: TGTGCCAGCAGCTTGGACCAGAACACCGGGGAGCTGTTTTTT. It is translated as CASSLDQNTGELFF.

The gene calls are TRBV21-1 and TRBJ2-7; the table's D gene call, TRBD2, was not cross checked with the DNA. TRBV21-1 is reported as a pseudogene. The CDR3 covers 17 residues. This chain's CDR3 is CASSKVLTSGDRYEQYF. The CDR3 region has the DNA TGTGCCAGCAGCAAAGTGCTTACTAGCGGGGATCGCTACGAGCAGTACTTC.

A few counts support this clone. The rearrangement joins TRBV20-1 to TRBJ1-3; no firm D call. The CDR3 runs 11 residues. Germline-derived CDR1 and CDR2 are DFQATT and SNEGSKA (reference sequence). V was clipped by 1 base and J by 4 bases, with 2 bases between them. The CDR3 region is CSARVGNTIYF. DNA for the CDR3: TGCAGTGCTAGAGTGGGAAACACCATATATTTT.

This chain links TRBV7-2 with TRBJ1-2; D remains unclear. V gave up 0 bases and J gave up 4 bases, with 18 bases separating them. The CDR3 runs to 17 residues. Germline values: CDR1 SGHTA, CDR2 FQGNSA. The CDR3 here is CASSLASARLGFYGYTF. The CDR3 DNA reads as TGTGCCAGCAGCTTAGCTAGCGCGCGCCTGGGATTCTATGGCTACACCTTC.

The V and J genes are TRBV7-2 and TRBJ2-7; D not resolved. Trimming cost V 6 bases and J 5 bases, with 17 bases left between them. The CDR3 runs 14 residues. Germline V CDR1 and CDR2: SGHTA, FQGNSA. In DNA form, the CDR3 reads TGTGCCAGCAGTTCCCCACCCCGCCGGGACGAGCAGTACTTC. Protein: CASSSPPRRDEQYF.

The sample holds one count of this clone. This CDR3 reads CASTPWTRLTDTQYF. CDR3 coding DNA: TGCGCCAGCACCCCATGGACTAGACTCACAGATACGCAGTATTTT. The chain employs TRBV5-1 and TRBJ2-3, with 7 nucleotides matching TRBD2. CDR1 SGHRS and CDR2 YFSETQ come from the germline V gene. The V and J ends lost 6 bases and 2 bases, in that order; junction bases with no gene match: 9. CDR3 length: 15 residues.

This clone appeared a single time. The J gene is TRBJ1-5, the V gene TRBV28; D remains ambiguous. Germline CDR1 reads MDHEN; CDR2 reads SYDVKM. The CDR3 runs to 13 residues. V lost 3 bases, J lost 4 bases, and 7 bases lay in between. Here the CDR3 DNA reads TGTGCCAGCAGTTTTTGGGGAAATCAGCCCCAGCATTTT. Protein sequence: CASSFWGNQPQHF.